The clone carrying this T cell receptor beta chain appeared a single time. Its matching antigen is unknown. The sample comes from a study of T cell responses to AZD1222 COVID-19 vaccine. General observations from the study: Spike-spanning, vaccine-associated CD4 TCRs were dominant at 160-218 and 743-854. Among AZD1222 vaccinees, only six or seven were seropositive at baseline. Without day 14 samples, only post-peak T cell repertoires were studied.

The assay was immunoSEQ multiplex PCR, and TCRdb's table has in-frame clones only and misses some. The sample comprises 130,000 or so clones, 65% to 90% of which are singletons, and 7.9% rests with the top ten. Looked up from germline, CDR1 is PRHDT and CDR2 is FYEKMQ (reference sequence). The CDR3 contains 16 residues. V trimming: 5 bases; J trimming: 4 bases; junction bases outside the gene matches: 5. This chain joins TRBV13 and TRBJ2-1; 13 positions match TRBD2. The input for sequencing was peripheral blood, taken 28 days after the second dose of the MenACWY control vaccine. The receptor's source is an adult who received the MenACWY meningococcal vaccine as a control. CDR3 loop: CASSAPGLAGYNEQFF. The DNA of the CDR3 is TGTGCCAGCAGCGCTCCGGGACTAGCGGGGTACAATGAGCAGTTCTTC.